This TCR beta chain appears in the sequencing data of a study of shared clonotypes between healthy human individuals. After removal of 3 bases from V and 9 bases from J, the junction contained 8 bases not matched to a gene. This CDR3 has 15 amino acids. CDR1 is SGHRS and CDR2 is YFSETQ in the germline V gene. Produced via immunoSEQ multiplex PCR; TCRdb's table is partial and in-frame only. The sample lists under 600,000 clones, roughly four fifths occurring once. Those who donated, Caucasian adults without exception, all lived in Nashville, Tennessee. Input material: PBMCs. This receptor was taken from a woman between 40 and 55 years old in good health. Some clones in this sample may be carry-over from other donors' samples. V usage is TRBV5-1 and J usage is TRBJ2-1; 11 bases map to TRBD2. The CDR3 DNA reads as TGCGCCAGCAGCTCTAGTAGCGGGAGGGCAGGTGAGCAGTTCTTC. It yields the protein CASSSSSGRAGEQFF.